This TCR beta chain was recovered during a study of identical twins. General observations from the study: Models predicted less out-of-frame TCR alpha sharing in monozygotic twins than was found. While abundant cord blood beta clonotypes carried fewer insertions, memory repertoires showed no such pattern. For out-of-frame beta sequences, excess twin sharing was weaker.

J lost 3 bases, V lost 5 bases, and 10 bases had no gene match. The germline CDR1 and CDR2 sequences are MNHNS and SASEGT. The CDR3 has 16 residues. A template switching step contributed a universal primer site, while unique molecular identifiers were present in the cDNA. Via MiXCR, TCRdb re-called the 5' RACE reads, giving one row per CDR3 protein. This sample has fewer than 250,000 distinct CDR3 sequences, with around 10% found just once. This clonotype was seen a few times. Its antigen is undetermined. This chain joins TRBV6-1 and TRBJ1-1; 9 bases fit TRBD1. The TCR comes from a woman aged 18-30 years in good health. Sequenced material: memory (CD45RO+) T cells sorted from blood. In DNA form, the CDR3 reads TGTGCCAGCAGTCCGCACAGGGGGCGCATGGACACTGAAGCTTTCTTT. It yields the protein CASSPHRGRMDTEAFF.